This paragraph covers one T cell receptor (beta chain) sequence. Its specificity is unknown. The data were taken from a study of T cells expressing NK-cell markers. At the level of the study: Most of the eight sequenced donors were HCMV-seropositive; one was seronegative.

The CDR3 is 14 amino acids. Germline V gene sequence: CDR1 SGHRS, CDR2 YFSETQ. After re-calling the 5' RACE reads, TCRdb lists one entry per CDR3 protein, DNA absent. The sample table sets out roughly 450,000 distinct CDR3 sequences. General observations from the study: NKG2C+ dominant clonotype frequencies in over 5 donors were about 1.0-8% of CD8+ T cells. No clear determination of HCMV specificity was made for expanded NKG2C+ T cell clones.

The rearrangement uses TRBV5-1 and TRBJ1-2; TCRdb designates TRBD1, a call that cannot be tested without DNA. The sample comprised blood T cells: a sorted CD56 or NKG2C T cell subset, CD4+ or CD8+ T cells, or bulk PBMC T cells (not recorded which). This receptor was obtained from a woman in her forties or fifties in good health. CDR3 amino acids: CASSRTGERYGYTF.